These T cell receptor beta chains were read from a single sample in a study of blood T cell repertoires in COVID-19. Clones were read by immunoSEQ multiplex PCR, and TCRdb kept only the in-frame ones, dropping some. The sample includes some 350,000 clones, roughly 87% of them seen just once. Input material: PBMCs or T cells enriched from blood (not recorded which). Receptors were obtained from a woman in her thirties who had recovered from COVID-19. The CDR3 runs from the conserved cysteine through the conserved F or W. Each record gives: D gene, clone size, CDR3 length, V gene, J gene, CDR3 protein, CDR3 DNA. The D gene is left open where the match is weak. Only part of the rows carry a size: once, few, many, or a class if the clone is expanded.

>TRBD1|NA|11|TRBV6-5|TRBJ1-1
CASLQGARAFF
TGTGCCAGCCTACAGGGGGCTAGAGCTTTCTTT
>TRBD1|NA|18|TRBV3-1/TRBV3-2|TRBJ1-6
CASSHQTGMSSYNSPLHF
TGTGCCAGCAGCCATCAGACAGGGATGAGCTCCTATAATTCACCCCTCCACTTT
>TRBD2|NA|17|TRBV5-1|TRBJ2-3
CASSLEALAGGGRTQYF
TGCGCCAGCAGCTTGGAGGCTCTAGCGGGAGGGGGACGCACGCAGTATTTT
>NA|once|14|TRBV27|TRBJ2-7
CASSQTAGLYEQYF
TGTGCCAGCAGTCAAACTGCAGGACTCTACGAGCAGTACTTC
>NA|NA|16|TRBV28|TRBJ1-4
CASSGAGTPTNEKLFF
TGTGCCAGCAGTGGGGCGGGGACTCCAACTAATGAAAAACTGTTTTTT
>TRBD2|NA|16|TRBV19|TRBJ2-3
CASSMTSGSIVDTQYF
TGTGCCAGTAGTATGACTAGCGGGTCCATAGTGGATACGCAGTATTTT
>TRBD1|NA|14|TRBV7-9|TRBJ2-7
CASSLWDRDYEQYF
TGTGCCAGCAGCCTCTGGGACAGAGACTACGAGCAGTACTTC
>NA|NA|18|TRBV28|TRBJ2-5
CASSSQSKGVDNLETQYF
TGTGCCAGCAGTTCCCAGAGTAAGGGGGTCGATAATTTGGAGACCCAGTACTTC
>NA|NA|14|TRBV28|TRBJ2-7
CASSFGDRTYEQYF
TGTGCCAGCAGTTTCGGTGACAGGACCTACGAGCAGTACTTC
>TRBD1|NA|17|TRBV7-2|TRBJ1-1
CASSPILGQGRTTEAFF
TGTGCCAGCAGCCCTATCCTCGGACAGGGCCGTACCACTGAAGCTTTCTTT
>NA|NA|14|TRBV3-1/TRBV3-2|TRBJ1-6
CASSRGRQESPLHF
TGTGCCAGCAGCCGGGGCAGGCAGGAATCACCCCTCCACTTT
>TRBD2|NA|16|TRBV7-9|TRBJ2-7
CASSPGGVDGVGEQYF
TGTGCCAGCAGCCCGGGGGGAGTAGACGGCGTTGGCGAGCAGTACTTC
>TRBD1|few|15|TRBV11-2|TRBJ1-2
CASSYPGQGNYGYTF
TGTGCCAGCAGCTACCCGGGACAGGGGAACTATGGCTACACCTTC
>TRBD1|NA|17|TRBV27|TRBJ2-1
CASSLSVDRGLVNEQFF
TGTGCCAGCAGTTTATCGGTGGACAGGGGGTTGGTAAATGAGCAGTTCTTC
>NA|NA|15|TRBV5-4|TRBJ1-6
CASSLDSGENSPLHF
TGTGCCAGCAGCTTAGATTCAGGGGAGAATTCACCCCTCCACTTT
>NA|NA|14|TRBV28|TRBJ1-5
CASSPTDRDQPQHF
TGTGCCAGCAGCCCTACTGACCGGGATCAGCCCCAGCATTTT
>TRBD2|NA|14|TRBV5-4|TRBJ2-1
CASTFPGGPNEQFF
TGTGCCAGCACGTTCCCGGGGGGACCTAATGAGCAGTTCTTC
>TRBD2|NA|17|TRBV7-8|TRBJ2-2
CASSLGMAGGSTGELFF
TGTGCCAGCAGCTTAGGGATGGCGGGAGGGAGCACCGGGGAGCTGTTTTTT
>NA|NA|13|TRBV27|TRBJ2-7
CASSLVQGTEQYF
TGTGCCAGCAGTTTAGTCCAGGGTACCGAGCAGTACTTC
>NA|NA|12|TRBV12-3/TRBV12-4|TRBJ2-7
CASSLGTYEQYF
TGTGCCAGCAGTTTAGGGACATACGAGCAGTACTTC
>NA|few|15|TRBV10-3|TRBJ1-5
CAIRDDRHSNQPQHF
TGTGCCATCAGGGACGACAGGCATAGCAATCAGCCCCAGCATTTT
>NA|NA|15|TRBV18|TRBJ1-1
CASSPITGGNTEAFF
TGTGCCAGCTCACCAATTACAGGCGGGAACACTGAAGCTTTCTTT
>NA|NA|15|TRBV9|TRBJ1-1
CASSARTGSISEAFF
TGTGCCAGCAGCGCCAGGACTGGATCGATCTCTGAAGCTTTCTTT
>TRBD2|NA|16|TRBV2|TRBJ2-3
CASSGEREATSDTQYF
TGTGCCAGCAGTGGCGAGCGGGAGGCAACTTCAGATACGCAGTATTTT
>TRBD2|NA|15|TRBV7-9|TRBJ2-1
CASSLGLAVYNEQFF
TGTGCCAGCAGCTTAGGGCTAGCGGTCTACAATGAGCAGTTCTTC
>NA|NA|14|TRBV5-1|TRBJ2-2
CASSLWEATGELFF
TGCGCCAGCAGCTTGTGGGAGGCTACCGGGGAGCTGTTTTTT
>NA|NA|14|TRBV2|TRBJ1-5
CASSGRRADQPQHF
TGTGCCAGCAGTGGGCGCAGGGCCGATCAGCCCCAGCATTTT
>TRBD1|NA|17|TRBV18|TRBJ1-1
CASSPNRGATMNTEAFF
TGTGCCAGCTCACCTAACAGGGGGGCCACTATGAACACTGAAGCTTTCTTT
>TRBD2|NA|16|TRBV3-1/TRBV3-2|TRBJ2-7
CASSQGLAGGQYEQYF
TGTGCCAGCAGCCAAGGACTAGCGGGGGGGCAGTACGAGCAGTACTTC
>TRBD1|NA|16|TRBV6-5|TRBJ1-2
CASSYSATGGDYGYTF
TGTGCCAGCAGTTACTCGGCAACAGGGGGCGACTATGGCTACACCTTC
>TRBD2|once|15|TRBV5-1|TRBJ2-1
CASSLELAAYNEQFF
TGCGCCAGCAGCTTGGAACTAGCGGCCTACAATGAGCAGTTCTTC
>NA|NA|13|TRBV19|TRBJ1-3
CASSRGREDTIYF
TGTGCCAGTAGTAGAGGCAGGGAAGACACCATATATTTT
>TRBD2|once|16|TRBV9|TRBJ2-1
CASSATSGSLGNEQFF
TGTGCCAGCAGCGCGACTAGCGGGAGTCTGGGCAATGAGCAGTTCTTC
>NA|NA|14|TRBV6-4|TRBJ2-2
CASSGRGSTGELFF
TGTGCCAGCAGTGGCAGAGGTTCCACCGGGGAGCTGTTTTTT
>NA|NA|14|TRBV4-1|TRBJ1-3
CASSQDGQGNTIYF
TGCGCCAGCAGCCAAGATGGACAAGGAAACACCATATATTTT
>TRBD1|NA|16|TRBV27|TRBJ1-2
CASKFLGTGVDYGYTF
TGTGCCAGCAAGTTTCTGGGGACAGGGGTGGACTATGGCTACACCTTC
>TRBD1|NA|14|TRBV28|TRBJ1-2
CASSLGDRVYGYTF
TGTGCCAGCAGTTTAGGGGACAGGGTGTATGGCTACACCTTC